The rows below give T cell receptor beta chains drawn from one sample of a study of CD8+ T cells in alopecia areata. Sequenced by immunoSEQ multiplex PCR; TCRdb stores in-frame clones only, minus some. The profile shows some 190,000 clones, approximately 61% of them singletons. The sample consisted of CD4+ T cells sorted from blood, taken at week 24, from a patient treated with tofacitinib. These receptors all stem from a human donor with alopecia areata. The CDR3 runs from the conserved cysteine through the conserved F or W. Expanded clones are given a class, and other clones once, few, many or no size at all.

clone_size: NA
j_call: TRBJ1-1
v_call: TRBV7-8
cdr3_aa: CASSSRTGSFAEAFF

clone_size: NA
j_call: TRBJ2-7
v_call: TRBV30
cdr3_aa: CAWSRPGTEISYEQYF

clone_size: NA
j_call: TRBJ2-1
v_call: TRBV29-1
cdr3_aa: CSVEEAGVRNEQFF

clone_size: once
j_call: TRBJ2-5
v_call: TRBV23-1
cdr3_aa: CAYGRGSQETQYF

clone_size: NA
j_call: TRBJ2-2
v_call: TRBV29-1
cdr3_aa: CSVEAGRRTGELFF

clone_size: few
j_call: TRBJ2-1
v_call: TRBV30
cdr3_aa: CAWVSRSSYNEQFF

clone_size: few
j_call: TRBJ1-6
v_call: TRBV11-2
cdr3_aa: CASSSGREVSPLHF

clone_size: NA
j_call: TRBJ2-3
v_call: TRBV9
cdr3_aa: CASSSRLVPDTQYF

clone_size: NA
j_call: TRBJ2-1
v_call: TRBV5-1
cdr3_aa: CASSAGQRSSYNEQFF

clone_size: NA
j_call: TRBJ2-2
v_call: TRBV6-1
cdr3_aa: CASSAKATNTGELFF

clone_size: NA
j_call: TRBJ2-7
v_call: TRBV7-9
cdr3_aa: CASSTDYSYEQYF

clone_size: NA
j_call: TRBJ1-5
v_call: TRBV6-5
cdr3_aa: CASSYLGQNQPQHF

clone_size: NA
j_call: TRBJ1-6
v_call: TRBV29-1
cdr3_aa: CSVTTGDSPLHF

clone_size: many
j_call: TRBJ2-3
v_call: TRBV7-2
cdr3_aa: CASSLVGTRIISTDTQYF

clone_size: NA
j_call: TRBJ1-1
v_call: TRBV30
cdr3_aa: CAWSSGQRAFF

clone_size: NA
j_call: TRBJ1-6
v_call: TRBV9
cdr3_aa: CASSVGGDKSPLHF

clone_size: NA
j_call: TRBJ1-4
v_call: TRBV5-6
cdr3_aa: CASSMSATNEKLFF

clone_size: few
j_call: TRBJ1-2
v_call: TRBV4-2
cdr3_aa: CASSQGNGLYGYTF

clone_size: NA
j_call: TRBJ1-1
v_call: TRBV20-1
cdr3_aa: CSSWRGSAAFF

clone_size: NA
j_call: TRBJ2-3
v_call: TRBV9
cdr3_aa: CASSVKGAPSADTQYF

clone_size: NA
j_call: TRBJ2-1
v_call: TRBV10-3
cdr3_aa: CAISATGGGAREEQFF

clone_size: NA
j_call: TRBJ1-2
v_call: TRBV4-3
cdr3_aa: CASSQVRSGVNNYGYTF

clone_size: few
j_call: TRBJ2-3
v_call: TRBV29-1
cdr3_aa: CSVEGERGRSDTQYF

clone_size: NA
j_call: TRBJ1-2
v_call: TRBV6-1
cdr3_aa: CASISNYGYTF

clone_size: NA
j_call: TRBJ2-3
v_call: TRBV7-2
cdr3_aa: CASSLIGPPSTDTQYF

clone_size: NA
j_call: TRBJ2-7
v_call: TRBV19
cdr3_aa: CASSIGGGAGEQYF

clone_size: few
j_call: TRBJ1-2
v_call: TRBV27
cdr3_aa: CASSPYRGQVGGYTF

clone_size: once
j_call: TRBJ1-3
v_call: TRBV30
cdr3_aa: CASKTGPGNTIYF

clone_size: NA
j_call: TRBJ1-6
v_call: TRBV28
cdr3_aa: CASSVNSPLHF

clone_size: few
j_call: TRBJ2-6
v_call: TRBV9
cdr3_aa: CASSVAQLDLSGANVLTF

clone_size: NA
j_call: TRBJ2-7
v_call: TRBV7-9
cdr3_aa: CASSLGQGSFSYEQYF

clone_size: few
j_call: TRBJ1-6
v_call: TRBV6-6
cdr3_aa: CASSTPRGGGNSPLHF

clone_size: NA
j_call: TRBJ2-4
v_call: TRBV4-3
cdr3_aa: CASSQLGSAKNIQYF

clone_size: NA
j_call: TRBJ2-7
v_call: TRBV7-3
cdr3_aa: CASRHSGPMPYEQYF

clone_size: NA
j_call: TRBJ2-7
v_call: TRBV7-2
cdr3_aa: CASSLEVGHSYEQYF

clone_size: NA
j_call: TRBJ2-5
v_call: TRBV10-3
cdr3_aa: CAISRNAGGEETQYF

clone_size: few
j_call: TRBJ2-7
v_call: TRBV11-3
cdr3_aa: CASSLGRMGEQYF

clone_size: NA
j_call: TRBJ2-7
v_call: TRBV6-6
cdr3_aa: CASTLGGSPYEQYF

clone_size: few
j_call: TRBJ1-5
v_call: TRBV29-1
cdr3_aa: CSVGGLGGQPQHF

clone_size: NA
j_call: TRBJ2-3
v_call: TRBV5-6
cdr3_aa: CASSFKRRTSTDTQYF

clone_size: NA
j_call: TRBJ2-6
v_call: TRBV6-5
cdr3_aa: CASNRGMAGANVLTF

clone_size: NA
j_call: TRBJ2-5
v_call: TRBV5-6
cdr3_aa: CASSKGLAGSGGAQYF

clone_size: few
j_call: TRBJ2-3
v_call: TRBV7-3
cdr3_aa: CASSLQGGTQYF

clone_size: NA
j_call: TRBJ1-1
v_call: TRBV4-1
cdr3_aa: CASSQEVRGPNTEAFF

clone_size: few
j_call: TRBJ2-1
v_call: TRBV29-1
cdr3_aa: CSVEMDSNEQFF

clone_size: NA
j_call: TRBJ2-4
v_call: TRBV11-1
cdr3_aa: CASSLSGYPIQYF

clone_size: few
j_call: TRBJ1-2
v_call: TRBV9
cdr3_aa: CASSGVVRTGGNYGYTF

clone_size: few
j_call: TRBJ2-1
v_call: TRBV30
cdr3_aa: CAWSGPVGNEQFF

clone_size: once
j_call: TRBJ1-1
v_call: TRBV11-2
cdr3_aa: CASGGRVLRDTEAFF

clone_size: NA
j_call: TRBJ1-1
v_call: TRBV25-1
cdr3_aa: CASRDRPPGTEAFF

clone_size: once
j_call: TRBJ1-2
v_call: TRBV30
cdr3_aa: CAWSGLRGTQHGYTF

clone_size: NA
j_call: TRBJ2-3
v_call: TRBV9
cdr3_aa: CASSVAFSTDTQYF

clone_size: NA
j_call: TRBJ1-1
v_call: TRBV29-1
cdr3_aa: CSVAGIMNTEAFF

clone_size: once
j_call: TRBJ2-7
v_call: TRBV29-1
cdr3_aa: CSVKDSAYEQYF